This is a list of T cell receptor beta chains from one sample in a study of chemoradiotherapy in HPV16-positive cancers. Generated by immunoSEQ multiplex PCR, the TCRdb table keeps only in-frame clones and is missing some. The sample has 750 to 1,000 clones, less than 95% seen once; the top ten hold 4.4%. The sequencing used tumor tissue, collected from a patient who underwent chemoradiotherapy. These receptors were obtained from a human donor with HPV-associated anogenital cancer. The CDR3 runs from the conserved cysteine through the conserved F or W. D genes are given only for firm matches. Not all rows give a size; the values are once, few, many and, for expanded clones, a class.

v_call	clone_size	j_call	d_call	cdr3_nt	cdr3_aa
TRBV5-1	NA	TRBJ1-2	NA	TGCGCCAGCAGCTTGGGGACAAGGACCTCTATTGGCTACACCTTC	CASSLGTRTSIGYTF
TRBV30	NA	TRBJ1-2	NA	TGTGCCTGGACGAAGGGGCGGTATGGCTACACCTTC	CAWTKGRYGYTF
TRBV4-2	few	TRBJ2-7	TRBD1	TGTGCCAGCAGCCGGTCGGGGACAGCGACCTACGAGCAGTACTTC	CASSRSGTATYEQYF
TRBV5-6	NA	TRBJ2-3	TRBD2	TGTGCCAGCAGCACAATCTTAGCGGGGGTAACAGATACGCAGTATTTT	CASSTILAGVTDTQYF
TRBV7-3	NA	TRBJ2-1	TRBD2	TGTGCCAGCAGCTCAAGTCTAGCGGCGTACGATGAGCAGTTCTTC	CASSSSLAAYDEQFF
TRBV7-9	once	TRBJ2-2	NA	TGTGCCAGCAGCTCGGGACATGACACCGGGGAGCTGTTTTTT	CASSSGHDTGELFF
TRBV5-1	NA	TRBJ2-1	NA	TGCGCCAGCAGCTTGGCAGGACTCCAGTTCTTC	CASSLAGLQFF
TRBV10-3	NA	TRBJ1-2	NA	TGTGCCACCAGGACGGAAAAGGAAAATGGCTACACCTTC	CATRTEKENGYTF
TRBV5-1	NA	TRBJ2-3	NA	TGCGCCAGCAGCTTGGGCGCGGTGACAGATACGCAGTATTTT	CASSLGAVTDTQYF
TRBV28	NA	TRBJ1-4	NA	TGTGCCAGCAGTTCCAGCTGGGGAGGAAAACTGTTTTTT	CASSSSWGGKLFF
TRBV5-6	few	TRBJ2-1	NA	TGTGCCAGCAGCTTGGACGACTACAATGAGCAGTTCTTC	CASSLDDYNEQFF
TRBV5-4	NA	TRBJ1-3	TRBD1	TGTGCCAGCAGCTTCCGGGACAGGGGATCTGGAAACACCATATATTTT	CASSFRDRGSGNTIYF
TRBV15	NA	TRBJ1-1	NA	TGTGCCACCAGCTTCGAGAGGGCGTCTGAAGCTTTCTTT	CATSFERASEAFF
TRBV9	NA	TRBJ2-1	NA	TGTGCCAGCAGCGTCCAGTCCGGGACCGTGAACAATGAGCAGTTCTTC	CASSVQSGTVNNEQFF
TRBV6-5	NA	TRBJ1-1	NA	TGTGCCAGCCAGAGAGAGAACACTGAAGCTTTCTTT	CASQRENTEAFF
TRBV4-1	NA	TRBJ1-1	NA	TGCGCCAGCAGCCAAGCGGGGCGACGGACCAACACTGAAGCTTTCTTT	CASSQAGRRTNTEAFF
TRBV9	NA	TRBJ2-3	NA	TGTGCCAGCAGCGTATCAACCGGGACTTCAACAGATACGCAGTATTTT	CASSVSTGTSTDTQYF
TRBV27	NA	TRBJ2-1	NA	TGTGCCAGCAGTTTACAACTTACAGGGTATGGGAACAATGAGCAGTTCTTC	CASSLQLTGYGNNEQFF
TRBV7-7	few	TRBJ2-5	TRBD1	TGTGCCAGCAGCGCGGACAGGGAGGAGACCCAGTACTTC	CASSADREETQYF
TRBV5-4	NA	TRBJ2-5	NA	TGTGCCAGCCGGGACCACCAAGAGACCCAGTACTTC	CASRDHQETQYF
TRBV5-6	NA	TRBJ2-7	NA	TGTGCCAGCAGCTTGTGGCACTTCTACGAGCAGTACTTC	CASSLWHFYEQYF
TRBV7-9	NA	TRBJ1-6	TRBD1	TGTGCCAGCAGCTCTACAGGGGTTTGGTCACCCCTCCACTTT	CASSSTGVWSPLHF
TRBV27	NA	TRBJ1-2	TRBD1	TGTGCCAGCAGTTTAGGACAGGGCTATGGCTACACCTTC	CASSLGQGYGYTF
TRBV10-2	once	TRBJ1-2	NA	TGCGCCAGCAGTGAGTCGGCGGACGGCTATGGCTACACCTTC	CASSESADGYGYTF
TRBV7-9	NA	TRBJ2-5	TRBD2	TGTGCCAGCAGCTTACTAGCGGGGGTGGAGACCCAGTACTTC	CASSLLAGVETQYF
TRBV30	NA	TRBJ2-1	TRBD2	TGTGCCTGGAGTACCTTGGGACTAGCGGGGTCCAATGAGCAGTTCTTC	CAWSTLGLAGSNEQFF
TRBV11-2	NA	TRBJ2-7	TRBD1	TGTGCCAGCAGCTACGGGGACAGATCCTACGAGCAGTACTTC	CASSYGDRSYEQYF
TRBV10-3	NA	TRBJ2-1	NA	TGTGTCATCAGTGTCGACAGCGACAATGAGCAGTTCTTC	CVISVDSDNEQFF
TRBV6-4	NA	TRBJ2-2	NA	TGTGCCAGCAGTGTATCTGGGCTCGGGGAGCTGTTTTTT	CASSVSGLGELFF
TRBV7-2	NA	TRBJ2-5	NA	TGTGCCAGCAGCTTAGCGCTAGCGAGAAACCAAGAGACCCAGTACTTC	CASSLALARNQETQYF
TRBV29-1	NA	TRBJ2-7	NA	TGCAGCGCCGGAGGTGGAGGGCTAAGCTCCTACGAGCAGTACTTC	CSAGGGGLSSYEQYF
TRBV7-4	NA	TRBJ2-7	TRBD2	TGTGCCACCGACCCTGCTCTGACTAGCGGTTCCTACGAGCAGTACTTC	CATDPALTSGSYEQYF
TRBV15	NA	TRBJ2-1	NA	TGTGCCACCAGCAGCTCCGGACACCGGCTCTACAATGAGCAGTTCTTC	CATSSSGHRLYNEQFF
TRBV6-1	NA	TRBJ2-2	NA	TGTGCCAGCAGAGGACCCCGGACCGGGGAGCTGTTTTTT	CASRGPRTGELFF
TRBV11-2	NA	TRBJ2-5	NA	TGTGCCAGCAGCGTCGATCAGGGTTCGTGGGAGACCCAGTACTTC	CASSVDQGSWETQYF
TRBV19	NA	TRBJ1-6	TRBD1	TGTGCCAGTAGTATAGGGGACAGGAGAAATTCACCCCTCCACTTT	CASSIGDRRNSPLHF
TRBV6-1	once	TRBJ1-1	NA	TGTGCCAGCTGGACGCAGCAGGGGACTGAAGCTTTCTTT	CASWTQQGTEAFF
TRBV28	NA	TRBJ2-1	TRBD2	TGTGCCAGCAGTCTACGGGGGGTAACCTACAATGAGCAGTTCTTC	CASSLRGVTYNEQFF
TRBV6-5	NA	TRBJ2-6	NA	TGTGCCAGCAGTTACCAGGAATCTGGGGCCAACGTCCTGACTTTC	CASSYQESGANVLTF
TRBV9	NA	TRBJ2-3	TRBD2	TGTGCCAGCAGCGTAGCTACGTCTAGCGGGGGGAGATCAGATACGCAGTATTTT	CASSVATSSGGRSDTQYF
TRBV25-1	once	TRBJ2-2	TRBD2	TGTGCCAGCTTCCCCACTAGCGGGGGGGCAAGAGTCGGGGAGCTGTTTTTT	CASFPTSGGARVGELFF
TRBV15	NA	TRBJ1-2	NA	TGTGCCACCAGCATGTACGACAGGAGGAACTATGGCTACACCTTC	CATSMYDRRNYGYTF
TRBV19	NA	TRBJ2-7	NA	TGTGCCAGTAGTTACCAGGGTGGCTACGAGCAGTACTTC	CASSYQGGYEQYF
TRBV5-4	NA	TRBJ1-2	NA	TGTGCCAGCAGCTTGGACAGGGCGAGAGGCTACACCTTC	CASSLDRARGYTF
TRBV28	once	TRBJ1-2	TRBD1	TGTGCCAGCAGTTTATGGACAGGGGGCGTAGGCTACACCTTC	CASSLWTGGVGYTF
TRBV7-6	NA	TRBJ2-3	NA	TGTGCCAGCAGCTTAGGACCCGGGCCTGTTCAAGATACGCAGTATTTT	CASSLGPGPVQDTQYF
TRBV29-1	NA	TRBJ1-2	TRBD1	TGCAGCGTTAGGGACAGGCAAGCTAACTATGGCTACACCTTC	CSVRDRQANYGYTF
TRBV6-1	NA	TRBJ1-5	TRBD1	TGTGCCAGCAGTGAAGTCTTTGGGACAGGGGGTACGCGACAGCCCCAGCATTTT	CASSEVFGTGGTRQPQHF
TRBV27	NA	TRBJ2-7	NA	TGTGCCAGCAGTTTACGACTCGGGATGGGATCCTACGAGCAGTACTTC	CASSLRLGMGSYEQYF
TRBV18	NA	TRBJ2-1	NA	TGTGCCAGCTCACCTCCGGGGAGGTCTACTGAGCAGTTCTTC	CASSPPGRSTEQFF